These T cell receptor beta chains were read from a single sample in a study of immune evolution from preneoplasia to lung adenocarcinoma. The table came from immunoSEQ multiplex PCR; TCRdb's copy has only in-frame clones and leaves some out. The sample has 9,000 to 10,000 clones, roughly 91% seen once. The source material was FFPE invasive lung adenocarcinoma tissue. The source of these receptors is a person between 70 and 80 years old with invasive lung adenocarcinoma. Some clones in this sample may be carry-over from other donors' samples. CDR3s include the opening cysteine and the closing phenylalanine or tryptophan. Each record gives: D gene, clone size, V gene, J gene, CDR3 protein, CDR3 DNA. A D gene is named only where the DNA matches it firmly. Clone size is stated in some rows and not others, as once, few, many or a class when expanded.

d_gene: NA; abundance: NA; v_gene: TRBV29-1; j_gene: TRBJ1-2; CDR3aa: CSVANRANDGYTF; CDR3nt: TGCAGCGTTGCGAACAGGGCGAATGATGGCTACACCTTC
d_gene: NA; abundance: NA; v_gene: TRBV29-1; j_gene: TRBJ1-2; CDR3aa: CSVVRREYGYTF; CDR3nt: TGCAGCGTTGTGCGCAGGGAGTATGGCTACACCTTC
d_gene: TRBD1; abundance: NA; v_gene: TRBV5-1; j_gene: TRBJ1-1; CDR3aa: CASSWTGVNTEAFF; CDR3nt: TGCGCCAGCAGCTGGACAGGGGTGAACACTGAAGCTTTCTTT
d_gene: NA; abundance: NA; v_gene: TRBV29-1; j_gene: TRBJ2-5; CDR3aa: CSVVFQLETQYF; CDR3nt: TGCAGCGTTGTATTCCAGCTTGAGACCCAGTACTTC
d_gene: NA; abundance: NA; v_gene: TRBV5-4; j_gene: TRBJ1-4; CDR3aa: CASSRGVEGGSDEKLFF; CDR3nt: TGTGCCAGCAGTCGCGGGGTTGAGGGGGGATCGGATGAAAAACTGTTTTTT
d_gene: TRBD1; abundance: NA; v_gene: TRBV11-2; j_gene: TRBJ2-7; CDR3aa: CASSQGTGASYEQYF; CDR3nt: TGTGCCAGCAGCCAGGGGACAGGGGCTTCCTACGAGCAGTACTTC
d_gene: NA; abundance: NA; v_gene: TRBV6-5; j_gene: TRBJ2-5; CDR3aa: CASSYSMADEETQYF; CDR3nt: TGTGCCAGCAGTTACTCGATGGCAGACGAAGAGACCCAGTACTTC
d_gene: TRBD2; abundance: NA; v_gene: TRBV9; j_gene: TRBJ2-3; CDR3aa: CASSVGLAGTDTQYF; CDR3nt: TGTGCCAGCAGCGTCGGACTAGCGGGCACAGATACGCAGTATTTT
d_gene: NA; abundance: NA; v_gene: TRBV28; j_gene: TRBJ1-2; CDR3aa: CASRPGGLGYGYTF; CDR3nt: TGTGCCAGCCGGCCGGGGGGTCTCGGCTATGGCTACACCTTC
d_gene: NA; abundance: NA; v_gene: TRBV27; j_gene: TRBJ2-5; CDR3aa: CASSIWGEETQYF; CDR3nt: TGTGCCAGCAGTATTTGGGGAGAAGAGACCCAGTACTTC
d_gene: TRBD1; abundance: NA; v_gene: TRBV9; j_gene: TRBJ2-3; CDR3aa: CASSVQQGGTDTQYF; CDR3nt: TGTGCCAGCAGCGTACAACAGGGGGGCACAGATACGCAGTATTTT
d_gene: NA; abundance: NA; v_gene: TRBV6-4; j_gene: TRBJ1-1; CDR3aa: CASSDSRGTEAFF; CDR3nt: TGTGCCAGCAGTGACTCGCGGGGGACTGAAGCTTTCTTT
d_gene: NA; abundance: NA; v_gene: TRBV7-2; j_gene: TRBJ2-5; CDR3aa: CASSSGQLWETQYF; CDR3nt: TGTGCCAGCAGCTCAGGACAGCTATGGGAGACCCAGTACTTC
d_gene: TRBD2; abundance: NA; v_gene: TRBV4-2; j_gene: TRBJ2-1; CDR3aa: CASSQGVSGGFDEQFF; CDR3nt: TGTGCCAGCAGCCAGGGTGTAAGCGGGGGCTTCGATGAGCAGTTCTTC
d_gene: TRBD2; abundance: NA; v_gene: TRBV7-3; j_gene: TRBJ2-3; CDR3aa: CASSQLAGGTDTQYF; CDR3nt: TGTGCCAGCAGCCAGCTAGCGGGAGGCACAGATACGCAGTATTTT
d_gene: TRBD1; abundance: NA; v_gene: TRBV2; j_gene: TRBJ1-1; CDR3aa: CASSPGTGISGTEAFF; CDR3nt: TGTGCCAGCAGTCCCGGGACAGGGATTTCGGGCACTGAAGCTTTCTTT
d_gene: TRBD2; abundance: once; v_gene: TRBV29-1; j_gene: TRBJ2-3; CDR3aa: CSVTASGRRSTDTQYF; CDR3nt: TGCAGCGTTACGGCTAGCGGGAGAAGGAGCACAGATACGCAGTATTTT
d_gene: TRBD2; abundance: NA; v_gene: TRBV11-2; j_gene: TRBJ2-1; CDR3aa: CASSLAGGGNNEQFF; CDR3nt: TGTGCCAGCAGCTTAGCGGGCGGGGGAAACAATGAGCAGTTCTTC
d_gene: NA; abundance: NA; v_gene: TRBV28; j_gene: TRBJ1-1; CDR3aa: CASSPPDRGAFF; CDR3nt: TGTGCCAGCAGTCCCCCAGATCGGGGAGCTTTCTTT
d_gene: NA; abundance: NA; v_gene: TRBV27; j_gene: TRBJ2-1; CDR3aa: CASTSRPERGQFF; CDR3nt: TGTGCCAGCACCTCCCGACCCGAACGGGGGCAGTTCTTC
d_gene: NA; abundance: NA; v_gene: TRBV6-5; j_gene: TRBJ1-5; CDR3aa: CASSPQVHSNQPQHF; CDR3nt: TGTGCCAGCAGCCCGCAGGTACATAGCAATCAGCCCCAGCATTTT
d_gene: NA; abundance: NA; v_gene: TRBV28; j_gene: TRBJ1-2; CDR3aa: CASSLRDRRGYTF; CDR3nt: TGTGCCAGCAGTCTCCGGGACCGAAGAGGCTACACCTTC
d_gene: NA; abundance: NA; v_gene: TRBV6-1; j_gene: TRBJ2-2; CDR3aa: CASRRTVRGLGELFF; CDR3nt: TGTGCCAGCAGGCGAACAGTCAGAGGCCTCGGGGAGCTGTTTTTT
d_gene: NA; abundance: NA; v_gene: TRBV7-9; j_gene: TRBJ2-6; CDR3aa: CASSSYSGANVLTF; CDR3nt: TGTGCCAGCAGCTCCTACTCTGGGGCCAACGTCCTGACTTTC
d_gene: NA; abundance: NA; v_gene: TRBV28; j_gene: TRBJ1-5; CDR3aa: CATSNQPQHF; CDR3nt: TGTGCCACTTCCAATCAGCCCCAGCATTTT
d_gene: NA; abundance: NA; v_gene: TRBV6-6; j_gene: TRBJ2-7; CDR3aa: CASSYLGVAYEQYF; CDR3nt: TGTGCCAGCAGTTACTTGGGGGTGGCCTACGAGCAGTACTTC
d_gene: NA; abundance: NA; v_gene: TRBV6-1; j_gene: TRBJ2-2; CDR3aa: CASSPQVANTGELFF; CDR3nt: TGTGCCAGCAGCCCGCAAGTCGCGAACACCGGGGAGCTGTTTTTT
d_gene: NA; abundance: NA; v_gene: TRBV28; j_gene: TRBJ1-4; CDR3aa: CASSTLGNEKLFF; CDR3nt: TGTGCCAGCAGCACTTTAGGGAATGAAAAACTGTTTTTT
d_gene: NA; abundance: NA; v_gene: TRBV28; j_gene: TRBJ2-7; CDR3aa: CASSRDTLGEQYF; CDR3nt: TGTGCCAGCAGTCGTGACACCCTAGGCGAGCAGTACTTC
d_gene: NA; abundance: NA; v_gene: TRBV28; j_gene: TRBJ1-5; CDR3aa: CASSFTPRARQPQHF; CDR3nt: TGTGCCAGCAGTTTTACACCCAGGGCTAGACAGCCCCAGCATTTT
d_gene: TRBD2; abundance: NA; v_gene: TRBV7-2; j_gene: TRBJ2-7; CDR3aa: CASSPSPGPSGRYF; CDR3nt: TGTGCCAGCAGCCCCAGCCCGGGTCCCAGCGGGAGGTACTTC
d_gene: TRBD2; abundance: NA; v_gene: TRBV11-2; j_gene: TRBJ2-5; CDR3aa: CASSQGTSGGQETQYF; CDR3nt: TGTGCCAGCAGCCAAGGGACTAGCGGGGGGCAAGAGACCCAGTACTTC
d_gene: NA; abundance: NA; v_gene: TRBV2; j_gene: TRBJ1-2; CDR3aa: CASSVNPPTGGYTF; CDR3nt: TGTGCCAGCAGTGTGAACCCACCAACGGGAGGCTACACCTTC
d_gene: NA; abundance: once; v_gene: TRBV6-6; j_gene: TRBJ1-1; CDR3aa: CASRHEGLNTEAFF; CDR3nt: TGTGCCAGCAGGCACGAGGGGTTGAACACTGAAGCTTTCTTT
d_gene: NA; abundance: NA; v_gene: TRBV30; j_gene: TRBJ1-1; CDR3aa: CALQGMNTEAFF; CDR3nt: TGTGCCTTACAGGGTATGAACACTGAAGCTTTCTTT
d_gene: NA; abundance: NA; v_gene: TRBV27; j_gene: TRBJ2-5; CDR3aa: CASTAAGGETQYF; CDR3nt: TGTGCCAGCACTGCCGCGGGTGGAGAGACCCAGTACTTC
d_gene: NA; abundance: NA; v_gene: TRBV27; j_gene: TRBJ2-3; CDR3aa: CASSPGQRTDTQYF; CDR3nt: TGTGCCAGCAGTCCAGGACAAAGGACAGATACGCAGTATTTT
d_gene: NA; abundance: NA; v_gene: TRBV29-1; j_gene: TRBJ2-1; CDR3aa: CSVTREQGYSYNEQFF; CDR3nt: TGCAGCGTTACACGCGAACAGGGTTACTCCTACAATGAGCAGTTCTTC
d_gene: NA; abundance: NA; v_gene: TRBV6-5; j_gene: TRBJ2-7; CDR3aa: CASKGDTYEQYF; CDR3nt: TGTGCCAGCAAAGGGGATACCTACGAGCAGTACTTC
d_gene: NA; abundance: NA; v_gene: TRBV2; j_gene: TRBJ1-3; CDR3aa: CASSARGPGGNTIYF; CDR3nt: TGTGCCAGCAGTGCTCGGGGGCCGGGGGGAAACACCATATATTTT
d_gene: NA; abundance: NA; v_gene: TRBV29-1; j_gene: TRBJ2-3; CDR3aa: CSVVSPGDTQYF; CDR3nt: TGCAGCGTTGTGTCGCCGGGCGATACGCAGTATTTT
d_gene: NA; abundance: NA; v_gene: TRBV7-3; j_gene: TRBJ2-2; CDR3aa: CASSLFGRGELFF; CDR3nt: TGTGCCAGCAGCTTATTCGGCCGAGGGGAGCTGTTTTTT
d_gene: NA; abundance: NA; v_gene: TRBV6-1; j_gene: TRBJ2-5; CDR3aa: CASRDSQGFPETQYF; CDR3nt: TGTGCCAGCAGAGATAGCCAAGGTTTTCCAGAGACCCAGTACTTC
d_gene: NA; abundance: NA; v_gene: TRBV6-1; j_gene: TRBJ1-2; CDR3aa: CASIPDRFYGYTF; CDR3nt: TGTGCCAGCATCCCCGACAGGTTCTATGGCTACACCTTC
d_gene: NA; abundance: NA; v_gene: TRBV28; j_gene: TRBJ2-5; CDR3aa: CASSLRRGFEETQYF; CDR3nt: TGTGCCAGCAGTTTAAGGAGGGGGTTCGAGGAGACCCAGTACTTC
d_gene: NA; abundance: NA; v_gene: TRBV9; j_gene: TRBJ2-6; CDR3aa: CASSVGSGSGANVLTF; CDR3nt: TGTGCCAGCAGCGTAGGGTCGGGGTCTGGGGCCAACGTCCTGACTTTC
d_gene: TRBD1; abundance: NA; v_gene: TRBV6-5; j_gene: TRBJ1-5; CDR3aa: CASSYGQGVQPQHF; CDR3nt: TGTGCCAGCAGTTACGGGCAGGGGGTTCAGCCCCAGCATTTT
d_gene: NA; abundance: NA; v_gene: TRBV29-1; j_gene: TRBJ2-7; CDR3aa: CSVEGKSTYEQYF; CDR3nt: TGCAGCGTTGAAGGTAAATCGACCTACGAGCAGTACTTC
d_gene: TRBD2; abundance: NA; v_gene: TRBV5-4; j_gene: TRBJ2-7; CDR3aa: CASSLRAGGSSYEQYF; CDR3nt: TGTGCCAGCAGCTTGCGAGCGGGGGGGAGCTCCTACGAGCAGTACTTC